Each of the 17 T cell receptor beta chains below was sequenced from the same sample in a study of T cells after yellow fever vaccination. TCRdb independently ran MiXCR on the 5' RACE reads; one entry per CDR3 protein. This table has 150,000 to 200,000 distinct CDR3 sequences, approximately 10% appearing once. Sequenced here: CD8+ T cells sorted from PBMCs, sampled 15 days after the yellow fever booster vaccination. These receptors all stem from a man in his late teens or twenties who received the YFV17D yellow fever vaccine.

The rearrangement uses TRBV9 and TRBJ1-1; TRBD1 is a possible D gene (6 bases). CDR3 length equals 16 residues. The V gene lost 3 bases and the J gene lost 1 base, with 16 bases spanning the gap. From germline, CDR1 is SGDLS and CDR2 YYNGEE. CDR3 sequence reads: CASSALGGGANTEAFF. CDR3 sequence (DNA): TGTGCCAGCAGCGCCCTTGGGGGCGGCGCGAACACTGAAGCTTTCTTT.

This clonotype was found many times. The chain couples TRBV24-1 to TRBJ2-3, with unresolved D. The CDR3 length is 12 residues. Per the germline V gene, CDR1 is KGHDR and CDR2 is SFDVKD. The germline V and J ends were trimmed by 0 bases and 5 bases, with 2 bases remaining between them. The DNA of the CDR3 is TGTGCCACCAGTGATTTGGTAGATACGCAGTATTTT. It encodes CATSDLVDTQYF.

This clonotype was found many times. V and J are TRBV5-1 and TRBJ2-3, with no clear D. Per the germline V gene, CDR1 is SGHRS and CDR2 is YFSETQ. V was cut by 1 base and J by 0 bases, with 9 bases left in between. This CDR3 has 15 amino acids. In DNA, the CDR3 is TGCGCCAGCAGCTTGTTACCGAGTAGCACAGATACGCAGTATTTT. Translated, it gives CASSLLPSSTDTQYF.

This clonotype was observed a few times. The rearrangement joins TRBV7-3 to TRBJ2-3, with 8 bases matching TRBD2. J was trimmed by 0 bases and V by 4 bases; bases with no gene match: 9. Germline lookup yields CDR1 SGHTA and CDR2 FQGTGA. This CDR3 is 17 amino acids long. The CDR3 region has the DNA TGTGCCAGCAGCTCCTCCCAGGCGGGAGGTAGCACAGATACGCAGTATTTT. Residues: CASSSSQAGGSTDTQYF.

CDR3 protein: CASSYSSTGSEAFF. The CDR3 nucleotides read TGTGCCAGCAGTTACTCTTCAACAGGTTCCGAAGCTTTCTTT. J is TRBJ1-1 and V is TRBV6-6, with D possibly being TRBD1 (5 bases). With 0 bases removed from V and 8 bases from J, the gap between germline ends came to 13 bases. The germline CDR1 and CDR2 sequences are MNHNY and SVGAGI (reference sequence). This CDR3 comprises 14 residues.

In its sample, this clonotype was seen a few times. Here the CDR3 DNA reads TGTGCCAGCAGCCCCCCGACAGGGATGAACTACGAGCAGTACTTC. This encodes CASSPPTGMNYEQYF. The chain recombines TRBV7-8 with TRBJ2-7, with 7 positions matching TRBD1. The J segment lost 3 bases and the V segment lost 5 bases, leaving 10 bases of the junction unmatched. Germline values: CDR1 SGHVS, CDR2 FQNEAQ. This CDR3 has 15 residues.

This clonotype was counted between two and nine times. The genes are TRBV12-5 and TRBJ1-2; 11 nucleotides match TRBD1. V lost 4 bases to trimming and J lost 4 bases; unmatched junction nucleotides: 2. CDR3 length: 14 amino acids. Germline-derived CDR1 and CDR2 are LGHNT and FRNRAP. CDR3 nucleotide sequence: TGTGCTAGTGGTTCCGGGACAGGGGGCTATGGCTACACCTTC. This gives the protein CASGSGTGGYGYTF.

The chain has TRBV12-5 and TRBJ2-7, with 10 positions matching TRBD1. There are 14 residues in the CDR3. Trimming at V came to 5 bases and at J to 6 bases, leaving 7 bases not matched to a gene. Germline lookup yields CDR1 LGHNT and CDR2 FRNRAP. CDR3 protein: CASGAGTGVVEQYF. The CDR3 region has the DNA TGTGCTAGTGGTGCCGGGACAGGGGTTGTCGAGCAGTACTTC.

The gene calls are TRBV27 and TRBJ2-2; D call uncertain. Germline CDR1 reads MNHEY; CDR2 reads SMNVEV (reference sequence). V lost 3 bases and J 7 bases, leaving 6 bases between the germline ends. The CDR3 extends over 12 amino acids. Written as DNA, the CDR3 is TGTGCCAGCAGTTTCGTGGGCGGGGAGCTGTTTTTT. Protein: CASSFVGGELFF.

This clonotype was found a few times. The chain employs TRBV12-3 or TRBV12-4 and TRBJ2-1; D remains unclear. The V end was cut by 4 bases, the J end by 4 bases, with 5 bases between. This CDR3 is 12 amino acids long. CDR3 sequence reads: CASSSPYNEQFF. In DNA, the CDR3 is TGTGCCAGCAGTTCCCCTTACAATGAGCAGTTCTTC.

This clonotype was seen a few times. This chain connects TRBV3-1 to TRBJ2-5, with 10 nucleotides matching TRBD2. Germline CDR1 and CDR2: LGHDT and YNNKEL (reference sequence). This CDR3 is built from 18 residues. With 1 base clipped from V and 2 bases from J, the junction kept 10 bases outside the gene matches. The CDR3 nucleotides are TGTGCCAGCAGCCAAGTTGCTAGCGGGGGACCATTACAAGAGACCCAGTACTTC. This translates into CASSQVASGGPLQETQYF.

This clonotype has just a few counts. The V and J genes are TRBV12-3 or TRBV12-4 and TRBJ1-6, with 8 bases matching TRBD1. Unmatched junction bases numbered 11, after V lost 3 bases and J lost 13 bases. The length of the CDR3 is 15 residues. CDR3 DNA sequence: TGTGCCAGCAGTTTTCGAGGACAGGGTGGGAGTCCCCTCCACTTT. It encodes CASSFRGQGGSPLHF.

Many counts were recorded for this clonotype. The CDR3: CASSFSLAGNEQFF. The CDR3 region has the DNA TGTGCCAGCAGCTTCAGTTTAGCGGGCAATGAGCAGTTCTTC. The genes are TRBV7-7 and TRBJ2-1, with TRBD2 identical over 7 bases. Germline-derived CDR1 and CDR2 are SSHAT and FNYEAQ (reference sequence). This CDR3 has 14 residues. J lost 6 bases, V lost 3 bases, and 5 bases had no gene match.

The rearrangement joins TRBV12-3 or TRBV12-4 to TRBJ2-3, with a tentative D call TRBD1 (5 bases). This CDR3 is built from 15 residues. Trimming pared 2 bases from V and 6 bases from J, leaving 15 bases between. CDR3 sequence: CASSLTVWGVDTQYF. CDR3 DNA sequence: TGTGCCAGCAGTTTAACGGTATGGGGCGTGGATACGCAGTATTTT.

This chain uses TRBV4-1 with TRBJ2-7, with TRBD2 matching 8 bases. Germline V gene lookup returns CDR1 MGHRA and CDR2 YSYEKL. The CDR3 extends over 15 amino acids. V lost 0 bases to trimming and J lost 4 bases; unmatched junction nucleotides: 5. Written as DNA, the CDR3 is TGCGCCAGCAGCCAAGAAACCGTAGCGGGATACGAGCAGTACTTC. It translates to CASSQETVAGYEQYF.

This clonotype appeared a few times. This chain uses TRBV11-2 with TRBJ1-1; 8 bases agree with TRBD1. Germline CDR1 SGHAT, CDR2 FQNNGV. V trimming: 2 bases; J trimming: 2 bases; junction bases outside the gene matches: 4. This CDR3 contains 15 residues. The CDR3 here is CASSLRTGINTEAFF. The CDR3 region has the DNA TGTGCCAGCAGCTTAAGGACAGGGATTAACACTGAAGCTTTCTTT.

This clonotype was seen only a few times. The CDR3 sequence is CASSLRTGGNQPQHF. CDR3 DNA: TGTGCCAGCAGCCTACGGACAGGGGGCAATCAGCCCCAGCATTTT. The genes are TRBV7-2 and TRBJ1-5; 9 positions agree with TRBD1. J lost 2 bases, V lost 5 bases, and 4 bases had no gene match. The germline gives CDR1 SGHTA, CDR2 FQGNSA. This CDR3 contains 15 residues. The complete variable domain, with remaining parts taken from reference TRBV7-2 and TRBJ1-5, reads GAGVSQSPSNKVTEKGKDVELRCDPISGHTALYWYRQSLGQGLEFLIYFQGNSAPDKSGLPSDRFSAERTGGSVSTLTIQRTQQEDSAVYLCASSLRTGGNQPQHFGDGTRLSIL.